This is a list of T cell receptor beta chains from one sample in a study of T cells in Graves' hyperthyroidism and ophthalmopathy. TCRdb reprocessed the multiplex PCR reads with MiXCR, giving one entry per CDR3 protein. The sample holds some 580,000 distinct CDR3 sequences, roughly 16% seen once. Sequenced material: blood. These receptors were collected from a woman aged 35 to 49 with Graves' ophthalmopathy. The CDR3 runs from the conserved cysteine through the conserved F or W. Fields, in order: V gene, CDR3 length, J gene, D gene, clone size, CDR3 protein, CDR3 DNA. A D gene is named only where the DNA matches it firmly. Expanded clones get a size class; other rows say once, few or many, or leave the size out.

TRBV7-2	15	TRBJ2-7	NA	NA	CASSLGTDSSYEQYF	TGTGCCAGCAGCTTAGGTACGGACTCTTCCTACGAGCAGTACTTC
TRBV30	17	TRBJ2-1	NA	few	CAWSANPRGRAYNEQFF	TGTGCCTGGAGTGCTAACCCCAGGGGTAGGGCCTACAATGAGCAGTTCTTC
TRBV6-5	15	TRBJ2-3	NA	NA	CASSYTEQGPDTQYF	TGTGCCAGCAGTTACACTGAACAGGGACCAGATACGCAGTATTTT
TRBV12-3/TRBV12-4	14	TRBJ2-7	NA	many	CASSLVRGSYEQYF	TGTGCCAGCAGTTTAGTGCGGGGCTCCTACGAGCAGTACTTC
TRBV20-1	17	TRBJ2-3	TRBD2	NA	CSAISSGSGGAVDTQYF	TGCAGTGCTATATCCTCGGGGAGCGGGGGGGCGGTTGATACGCAGTATTTT
TRBV5-1	14	TRBJ2-5	NA	once	CASRLDRNQETQYF	TGCGCCAGCAGACTAGACAGGAACCAAGAGACCCAGTACTTC
TRBV5-1	15	TRBJ2-3	TRBD2	many	CASSFSSGSPDTQYF	TGCGCCAGCAGCTTCTCTAGCGGGAGCCCAGATACGCAGTATTTT
TRBV27	13	TRBJ2-2	TRBD1	few	CASSTGQGGELFF	TGTGCCAGCAGCACAGGACAGGGCGGGGAGCTGTTTTTT
TRBV12-3/TRBV12-4	15	TRBJ1-6	TRBD1	few	CASSARQGWHSPLHF	TGTGCCAGCAGTGCGAGACAGGGGTGGCATTCACCCCTCCACTTT
TRBV2	15	TRBJ2-1	TRBD2	many	CASRRTGTSNNEQFF	TGTGCCAGCAGACGGACCGGGACTAGCAACAATGAGCAGTTCTTC
TRBV24-1	16	TRBJ1-6	TRBD1	few	CATSEVQGIRPSPLHF	TGTGCCACCAGTGAAGTACAGGGGATTCGCCCTTCACCCCTCCACTTT
TRBV10-3	15	TRBJ2-3	TRBD2	few	CAISEPGLAADTQYF	TGTGCCATCAGTGAGCCGGGACTAGCGGCAGATACGCAGTATTTT
TRBV5-4	17	TRBJ2-3	TRBD2	many	CASSSFLLAGGRGTQYF	TGTGCCAGCAGCTCTTTCCTCCTAGCGGGGGGGCGGGGGACGCAGTATTTT
TRBV24-1	16	TRBJ2-1	TRBD2	NA	CATSALGLAGINEQFF	TGTGCCACCAGTGCCTTGGGACTAGCGGGAATTAATGAGCAGTTCTTC
TRBV27	14	TRBJ2-1	TRBD2	many	CASKGLAGINEQFF	TGTGCCAGCAAGGGACTAGCGGGTATCAATGAGCAGTTCTTC
TRBV3-1	15	TRBJ1-1	TRBD1	many	CASSLPGGPYTEAFF	TGTGCCAGCAGCCTTCCAGGGGGACCTTACACTGAAGCTTTCTTT
TRBV2	14	TRBJ2-7	NA	many	CASSARDITYEQYF	TGTGCCAGCAGTGCCAGGGACATAACCTACGAGCAGTACTTC
TRBV6-1	15	TRBJ2-7	NA	few	CASSTAGASAYEQYF	TGTGCCAGCAGCACTGCCGGGGCAAGCGCCTACGAGCAGTACTTC
TRBV7-7	14	TRBJ2-3	TRBD2	many	CASSLAGTPDTQYF	TGTGCTAGCAGCTTAGCGGGTACGCCAGATACGCAGTATTTT
TRBV16	15	TRBJ1-5	NA	few	CASSQSLADYQPQHF	TGTGCCAGCAGCCAATCGTTGGCAGACTATCAGCCCCAGCATTTT
TRBV20-1	15	TRBJ1-1	NA	many	CSAREERGVNTEAFF	TGCAGTGCTAGAGAAGAAAGGGGAGTGAACACTGAAGCTTTCTTT
TRBV19	13	TRBJ1-1	NA	few	CASSTRLDTEAFF	TGTGCCAGTAGTACCAGACTGGACACTGAAGCTTTCTTT
TRBV7-2	14	TRBJ2-1	NA	NA	CASSRRMLYNEQFF	TGTGCCAGCAGCAGGCGGATGCTGTACAATGAGCAGTTCTTC
TRBV7-9	13	TRBJ1-1	TRBD1	NA	CASSLPGQVEAFF	TGTGCCAGCAGCTTGCCCGGACAGGTTGAAGCTTTCTTT
TRBV11-2	15	TRBJ2-7	TRBD1	many	CASSKIQGAIYEQYF	TGTGCCAGCAGCAAAATACAGGGGGCGATATACGAGCAGTACTTC
TRBV27	14	TRBJ2-3	NA	many	CASSLRDSADTQYF	TGTGCCAGCAGTTTAAGAGACAGCGCCGATACGCAGTATTTT
TRBV5-1	16	TRBJ1-3	TRBD1	NA	CASSTGTVNSGNTIYF	TGCGCCAGCAGCACCGGGACAGTAAACTCTGGAAACACCATATATTTT